The rows below give T cell receptor beta chains drawn from one sample of a study of T-cell reconstitution after alpha-beta-depleted transplantation in children. TCRdb called the PCR reads again in MiXCR, with one record for every CDR3 protein. The sample holds about 500,000 distinct CDR3 sequences, over 10% seen once. Sequenced here: PBMCs, mostly from graft donor cells, sampled 180 days after TCRalphabeta/CD19-depleted stem cell transplant. These TCRs come from a female patient between 2 and 15 years old who had a stem cell transplant for aplastic anemia, so the T cells may come from the graft donor. Each CDR3 is given with its conserved first and last residue. Fields, in order: D gene, clone size, V gene, J gene, CDR3 protein, CDR3 DNA. The D gene is left open where the match is weak. For some rows the clone size is stated as once, few or many, or as a class when expanded; others skip it.

.	.	TRBV27	TRBJ1-5	CASSYSGPRVSNQPQHF	TGTGCCAGCAGTTATTCTGGGCCCCGGGTCTCCAATCAGCCCCAGCATTTT
TRBD1	.	TRBV12-3/TRBV12-4	TRBJ1-3	CASSLGDRPHGTIYF	TGTGCCAGCAGTTTAGGGGACAGGCCCCACGGCACCATATATTTT
TRBD1	many	TRBV12-3/TRBV12-4	TRBJ2-2	CASSPTRTGPTLNTGELFF	TGTGCCAGCAGTCCAACGAGGACAGGGCCCACTTTGAACACCGGGGAGCTGTTTTTT
TRBD2	many	TRBV5-5	TRBJ2-1	CASSLDLAGLDNEQFF	TGTGCCAGCAGCTTGGACCTAGCGGGCCTTGACAATGAGCAGTTCTTC
.	.	TRBV5-5	TRBJ1-4	CASSLLGRTVDNEKLFF	TGTGCCAGCAGCTTGTTGGGACGAACGGTGGATAATGAAAAACTGTTTTTT
.	few	TRBV28	TRBJ2-7	CASSSPEPWGRYEQYF	TGTGCCAGCAGTTCGCCCGAGCCCTGGGGACGGTACGAGCAGTACTTC
TRBD2	few	TRBV12-3/TRBV12-4	TRBJ2-2	CASSLGLAVPALFF	TGTGCCAGCAGTTTAGGGCTAGCGGTTCCGGCGCTGTTTTTT
TRBD1	.	TRBV4-3	TRBJ1-4	CASSHPDRGEKLFF	TGCGCCAGCAGCCATCCCGACAGGGGGGAAAAACTGTTTTTT
.	.	TRBV12-3/TRBV12-4	TRBJ1-5	CASSFRDGLGQPQHF	TGTGCCAGCAGTTTTAGAGATGGCCTGGGTCAGCCCCAGCATTTT
.	.	TRBV28	TRBJ2-7	CASSLVREQYF	TGTGCCAGCAGTTTGGTAAGAGAGCAGTACTTC
TRBD2	.	TRBV5-1	TRBJ2-1	CASSSGLAGVGSYNEQFF	TGCGCCAGCAGCTCAGGACTAGCGGGAGTTGGTTCCTACAATGAGCAGTTCTTC
.	.	TRBV6-2/TRBV6-3	TRBJ1-1	CASSYRVMNTEAFF	TGTGCCAGCAGTTACAGGGTCATGAACACTGAAGCTTTCTTT
.	many	TRBV21-1	TRBJ2-5	CASSKGGPSGREDKETQYF	TGTGCCAGCAGCAAAGGGGGGCCTAGCGGGAGAGAAGATAAAGAGACCCAGTACTTC
.	.	TRBV7-9	TRBJ2-3	CASSLKRQGTDTQYF	TGTGCCAGCAGCCTTAAAAGGCAGGGAACAGATACGCAGTATTTT
TRBD1	.	TRBV20-1	TRBJ2-7	CSASRGLGSYEQYF	TGCAGTGCCAGCAGGGGGCTAGGTTCCTACGAGCAGTACTTC
.	.	TRBV28	TRBJ1-2	CASSSPRGRGANGYTF	TGTGCCAGCAGTTCCCCCCGGGGGAGGGGTGCTAATGGCTACACCTTC
.	few	TRBV13	TRBJ1-2	CASSLALLDRASYGYTF	TGTGCCAGCAGCTTAGCCCTACTCGACAGAGCCTCCTATGGCTACACCTTC
.	few	TRBV7-8	TRBJ2-1	CASSLISGTSYNEQFF	TGTGCCAGCAGCTTAATAAGCGGAACCTCCTACAATGAGCAGTTCTTC
.	.	TRBV28	TRBJ1-2	CASSPPSGSSYGYTF	TGTGCCAGCAGTCCGCCGTCCGGGAGCTCCTATGGCTACACCTTC
TRBD1	.	TRBV20-1	TRBJ1-3	CSARVQDRTKRNTIYF	TGCAGTGCTAGAGTGCAGGACAGGACGAAACGAAACACCATATATTTT
.	.	TRBV12-3/TRBV12-4	TRBJ1-1	CASRGRGRENSEAFF	TGTGCCAGCAGGGGGAGGGGCAGGGAAAATTCTGAAGCTTTCTTT
.	few	TRBV21-1	TRBJ2-1	CASTKWQVDEQFF	TGTGCCAGCACCAAGTGGCAGGTAGATGAGCAGTTCTTC
.	.	TRBV7-9	TRBJ1-1	CASSFDQITEAFF	TGTGCCAGCAGCTTTGATCAGATCACTGAAGCTTTCTTT
.	few	TRBV7-2	TRBJ1-5	CASSSHRVEPQHF	TGTGCCAGCAGCTCCCACAGGGTCGAGCCCCAGCATTTT
TRBD2	.	TRBV7-8	TRBJ2-2	CASSLPGLAGGLSNTGELFF	TGTGCCAGCAGCCTGCCGGGACTAGCGGGAGGCCTTTCGAACACCGGGGAGCTGTTTTTT
.	many	TRBV28	TRBJ1-5	CASSLSGLSLVQPQHF	TGTGCCAGCAGTCTATCAGGGTTGAGTTTGGTTCAGCCCCAGCATTTT
.	.	TRBV15	TRBJ1-3	CATSRGFRYSSGNTIYF	TGTGCCACCAGCAGAGGCTTTCGTTACAGCTCTGGAAACACCATATATTTT
.	few	TRBV7-9	TRBJ2-2	CASSLERIGELFF	TGTGCCAGCAGCTTAGAAAGAATCGGGGAGCTGTTTTTT
.	.	TRBV6-5	TRBJ2-1	CASSYSSLTYEQFF	TGTGCCAGCAGTTACTCGAGTCTAACATATGAGCAGTTCTTC
TRBD2	.	TRBV2	TRBJ2-1	CASSGVLAGAYNEQFF	TGTGCCAGCAGTGGGGTCCTAGCGGGAGCCTACAATGAGCAGTTCTTC
.	few	TRBV20-1	TRBJ2-7	CSARGKNEQYF	TGCAGTGCTAGAGGAAAGAACGAGCAGTACTTC
.	.	TRBV7-9	TRBJ2-6	CASSFDPSGRTLRANVLTF	TGTGCCAGCAGCTTCGACCCCTCCGGGAGAACCTTAAGGGCCAACGTCCTGACTTTC
.	.	TRBV20-1	TRBJ2-1	CSAREGALGAYEQFF	TGCAGTGCTAGAGAAGGGGCTCTGGGGGCTTATGAGCAGTTCTTC